What follows describes a single T cell receptor (beta chain). What it binds is not known. Germline V gene data show CDR1 as KGHSH and CDR2 as LQKENI. This CDR3 contains 12 residues. V shed 2 bases and J shed 3 bases, with 4 bases lying between them. The source of the sample is a study of B cell selection in AIRE deficiency. Study findings and constraints: Healthy donors alone shared more than 30% of several thousand Treg sequences; patients alone approximately 9%. CDR3s were shorter in shared Treg sequences, reflecting few non-templated nucleotide insertions.

Here immunoSEQ multiplex PCR was the method, and the copy in TCRdb shows in-frame clones only, minus some. The data show around 26,000 clones, about 92% seen once. The regulatory T cell sort gate was CD4+CD25hiCD127low/negative. The sequenced sample was CD4+CD25+ Tregs sorted from PBMCs. The TCR comes from a human donor in good health. The rearrangement uses TRBV18 and TRBJ1-2; D is unresolved. CDR3 DNA: TGTGCCAGCTCACCAAGAGACTATGGCTACACCTTC. Amino acids: CASSPRDYGYTF.